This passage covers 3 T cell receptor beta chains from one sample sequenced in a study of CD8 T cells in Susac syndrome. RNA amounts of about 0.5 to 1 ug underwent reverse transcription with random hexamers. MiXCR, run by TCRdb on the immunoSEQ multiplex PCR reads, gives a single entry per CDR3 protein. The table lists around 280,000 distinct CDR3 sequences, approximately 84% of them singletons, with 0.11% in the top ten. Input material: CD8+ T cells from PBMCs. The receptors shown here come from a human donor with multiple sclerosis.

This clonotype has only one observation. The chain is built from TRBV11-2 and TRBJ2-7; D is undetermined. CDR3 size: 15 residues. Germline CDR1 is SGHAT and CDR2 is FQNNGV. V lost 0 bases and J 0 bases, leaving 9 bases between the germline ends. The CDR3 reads CASSLDFGSSYEQYF. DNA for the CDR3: TGTGCCAGCAGCTTAGATTTCGGTAGCTCCTACGAGCAGTACTTC. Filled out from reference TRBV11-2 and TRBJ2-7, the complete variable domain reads EAGVAQSPRYKIIEKRQSVAFWCNPISGHATLYWYQQILGQGPKLLIQFQNNGVVDDSQLPKDRFSAERLKGVDSTLKIQPAKLEDSAVYLCASSLDFGSSYEQYFGPGTRLTVT.

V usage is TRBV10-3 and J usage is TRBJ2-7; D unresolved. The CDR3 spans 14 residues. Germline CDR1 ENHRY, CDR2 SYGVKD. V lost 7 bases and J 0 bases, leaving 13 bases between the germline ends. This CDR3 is CAITDTTSSYEQYF. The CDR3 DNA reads TGTGCCATCACTGACACGACGAGCTCCTACGAGCAGTACTTC.

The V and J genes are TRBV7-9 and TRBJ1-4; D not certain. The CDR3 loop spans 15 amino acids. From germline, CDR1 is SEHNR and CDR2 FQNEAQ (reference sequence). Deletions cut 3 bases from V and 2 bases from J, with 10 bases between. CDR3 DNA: TGTGCCAGCAGCTTTCCGGGCAGGACTAATGAAAAACTGTTTTTT. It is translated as CASSFPGRTNEKLFF.